The T cell receptor (beta chain) described here comes from a study of regulatory T cells in long-lasting Graves disease. Study overall: Newly diagnosed Graves' patients took antithyroid drugs under 3 months.

Looked up from germline, CDR1 is LGHNA and CDR2 is YNFKEQ. The V end was cut by 1 base, the J end by 0 bases, with 15 bases between. The length of the CDR3 is 17 residues. Arm-PCR of CDR3 regions and iRepertoire HTBI primers were used to build TCR beta libraries. From the multiplex PCR reads, TCRdb called clonotypes with MiXCR, one entry per CDR3 protein. There are 350,000 to 450,000 distinct CDR3 sequences in the sample; roughly 12% occur only once, and approximately 20% lies in the top ten. Time point in this sample: newly diagnosed GD, antithyroid drugs for less than 3 months. RNA from PBMCs was the source of the TCR library. These data also featured in a second study, about T cells in Graves' hyperthyroidism and ophthalmopathy. That study reports: Aged 18 to 65, the patients had hyperthyroidism that was newly diagnosed and had lasted under 2 months.

This clonotype was obtained from a woman aged 18-29 years with Graves disease. The gene calls are TRBV4-2 and TRBJ1-1; no definite D call. The material sequenced was peripheral blood mononuclear cells (PBMCs), taken at new diagnosis, from a patient treated with antithyroid drugs. The CDR3 reads CASSQGNTRGMNTEAFF. CDR3 nucleotide sequence: TGTGCCAGCAGCCAAGGCAATACTCGGGGTATGAACACTGAAGCTTTCTTT.